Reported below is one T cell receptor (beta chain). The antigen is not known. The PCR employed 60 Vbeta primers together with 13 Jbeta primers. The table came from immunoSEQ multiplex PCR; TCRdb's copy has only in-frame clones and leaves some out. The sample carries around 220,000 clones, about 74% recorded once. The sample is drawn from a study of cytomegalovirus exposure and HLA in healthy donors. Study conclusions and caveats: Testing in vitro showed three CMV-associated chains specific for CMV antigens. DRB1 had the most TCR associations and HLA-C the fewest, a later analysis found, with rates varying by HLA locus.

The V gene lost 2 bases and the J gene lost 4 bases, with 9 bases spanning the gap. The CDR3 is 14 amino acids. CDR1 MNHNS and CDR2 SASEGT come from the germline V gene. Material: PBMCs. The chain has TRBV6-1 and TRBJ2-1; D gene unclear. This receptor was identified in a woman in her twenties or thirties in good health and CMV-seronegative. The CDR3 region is CASSEIERYNEQFF. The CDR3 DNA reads TGTGCCAGCAGTGAAATAGAGAGATACAATGAGCAGTTCTTC.